This TCR beta chain derives from a study of cytomegalovirus exposure and HLA in healthy donors. The PCR contained 60 Vbeta and 13 Jbeta primers. Per the original data handling: A follow-up analysis tallied around 80 million unique TCR beta chains, roughly 11 million shared. Here immunoSEQ multiplex PCR was the method, and the copy in TCRdb shows in-frame clones only, minus some. V and J calls and clone size are those listed in that table; D and trimming were worked out from the DNA. The sample shows over 100,000 clones, around 73% of them seen only once. Study-level results: Most TCRs appeared rarely, but some public TCRs recurred in many donors. A later examination showed that TCR association rates differed by HLA locus, with DRB1 most and HLA-C fewest.

Trimming took off 2 bases at V and 2 bases at J, with 9 bases between the two ends. This CDR3 has 14 amino acids. Germline-derived CDR1 and CDR2 are SGHNT and YYREEE (reference sequence). Note on this clone: The antigen is not known.

As for the donors, each was a healthy bone marrow donor. The gene calls are TRBV5-4 and TRBJ2-3; D is uncertain. This sequence originates from a female donor in good health and CMV-seronegative. Sample: PBMCs. The CDR3 is CASSFNRNTDTQYF. In DNA form, the CDR3 reads TGTGCCAGCAGCTTCAACAGAAACACAGATACGCAGTATTTT.